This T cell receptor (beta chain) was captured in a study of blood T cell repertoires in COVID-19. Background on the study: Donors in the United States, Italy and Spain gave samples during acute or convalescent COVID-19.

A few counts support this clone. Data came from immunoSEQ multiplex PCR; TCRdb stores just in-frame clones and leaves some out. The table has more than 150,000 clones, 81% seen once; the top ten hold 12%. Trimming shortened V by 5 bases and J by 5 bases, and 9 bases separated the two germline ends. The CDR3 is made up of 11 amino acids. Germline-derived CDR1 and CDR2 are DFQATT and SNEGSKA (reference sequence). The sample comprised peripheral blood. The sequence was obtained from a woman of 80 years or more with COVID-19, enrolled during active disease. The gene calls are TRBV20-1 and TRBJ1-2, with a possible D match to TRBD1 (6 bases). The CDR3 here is CSADRPYGYTF. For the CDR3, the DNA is TGCAGTGCTGACAGGCCTTATGGCTACACCTTC.